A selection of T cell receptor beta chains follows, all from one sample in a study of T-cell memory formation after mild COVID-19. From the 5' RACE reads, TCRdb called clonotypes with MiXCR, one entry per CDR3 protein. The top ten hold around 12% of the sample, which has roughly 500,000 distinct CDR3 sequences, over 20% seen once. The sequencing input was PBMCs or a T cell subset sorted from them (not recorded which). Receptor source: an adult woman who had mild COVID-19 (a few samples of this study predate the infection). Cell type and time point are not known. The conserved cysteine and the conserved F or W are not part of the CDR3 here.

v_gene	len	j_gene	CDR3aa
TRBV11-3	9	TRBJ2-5	ASSLRKTQY
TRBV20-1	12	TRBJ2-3	SASLAYVADTQY
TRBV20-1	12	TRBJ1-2	SAGRAHRDYGYT
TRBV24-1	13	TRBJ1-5	ATYTSRAGRQPQH
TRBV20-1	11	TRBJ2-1	SAQGFTYNEQF
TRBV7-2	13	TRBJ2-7	ASSLERLAGYEQY
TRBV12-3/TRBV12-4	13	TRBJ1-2	ASSVRDSLIYGYT
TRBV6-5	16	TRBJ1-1	ASSYSRTRGQPNTEAF
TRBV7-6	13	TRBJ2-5	ASSVLAGDQETQY
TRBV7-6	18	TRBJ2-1	ASSSQGTSGGTSSYNEQF
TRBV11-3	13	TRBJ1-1	ASRSGGGVNTEAF
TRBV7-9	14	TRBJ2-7	ASSSSPKESSYEQY
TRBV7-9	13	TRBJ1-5	ASSFTQGGDQPQH
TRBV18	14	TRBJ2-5	ASSPGGARVVETQY
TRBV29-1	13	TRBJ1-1	SVARGGYSSTEAF
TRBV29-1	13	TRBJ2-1	SVEGGRAGYNEQF
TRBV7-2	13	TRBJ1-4	ASSLGPGEGEKLF
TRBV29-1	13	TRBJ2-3	SVEGNNYRTDTQY
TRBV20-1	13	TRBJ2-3	SASGAASGGDTQY
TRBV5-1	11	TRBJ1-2	ASSLLTAYGYT
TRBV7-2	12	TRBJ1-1	ASSLRLLGAEAF
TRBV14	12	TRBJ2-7	ASSQGRHTYEQY
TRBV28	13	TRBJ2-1	ASSVYGRGRNEQF
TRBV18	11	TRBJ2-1	ASSPAIYNEQF
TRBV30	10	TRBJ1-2	AWTGTSYGYT
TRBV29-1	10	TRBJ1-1	SVYGGNTEAF
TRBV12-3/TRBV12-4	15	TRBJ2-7	ASSWSGAGGSIYEQY
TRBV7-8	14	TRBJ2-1	ASSLVYRSSYNEQF
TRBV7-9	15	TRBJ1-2	ASSPPRTVSLHYGYT
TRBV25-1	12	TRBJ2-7	ASSKDTSWGEQY
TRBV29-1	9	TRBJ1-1	SVDQGLEAF
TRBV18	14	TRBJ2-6	ASSPARASGANVLT
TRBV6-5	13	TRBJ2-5	ASSYSPTSRETQY
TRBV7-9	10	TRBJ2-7	ASSYDKGEQY
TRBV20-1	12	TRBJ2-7	SASGFGRQYEQY
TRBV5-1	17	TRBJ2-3	ASSPTSGGPSWSTDTQY
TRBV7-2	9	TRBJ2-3	ASSPSVQQY
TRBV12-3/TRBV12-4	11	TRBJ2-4	ASSLGQKVIQY
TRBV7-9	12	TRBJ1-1	ASSIKTGWTEAF
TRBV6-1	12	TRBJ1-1	ASSRASANTEAF
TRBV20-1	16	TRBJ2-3	SARGGTSGGPVTDTQY
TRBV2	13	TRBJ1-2	ASRDRAGGVYGYT
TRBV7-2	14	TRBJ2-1	ASSLETLPGYNEQF
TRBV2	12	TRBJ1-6	ASRRDNYNSPLH
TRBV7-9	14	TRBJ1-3	ASSFRQEGSGNTIY
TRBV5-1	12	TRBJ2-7	ASSFGTFSYEQY
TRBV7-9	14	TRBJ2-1	ASSNLGLAGYNEQF
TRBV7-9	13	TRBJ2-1	ASSLTREEYNEQF
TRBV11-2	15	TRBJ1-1	ASSLGGSGQGTTEAF
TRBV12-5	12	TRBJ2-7	ASGPPDALHEQY
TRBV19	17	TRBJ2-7	ASSIVSGLAGGPSYEQY